In its sample, the clone carrying this T cell receptor (beta chain) was seen a few times. This sample is drawn from a study of kidney transplant recipient with SARS-CoV-2 infection. TCRdb processed the reads anew with MiXCR; each CDR3 protein has one entry. The data contain under 300,000 distinct CDR3 sequences, about 28% of them singletons. This CDR3 contains 19 residues. J gave up 3 bases and V 1 base, and 16 bases lay outside the gene matches. Germline V gene sequence: CDR1 SGHNT, CDR2 YYREEE (reference sequence). The sequencing used a blood sample, collected at baseline and on day 111 from a kidney transplant recipient. The gene calls are TRBV5-4 and TRBJ2-3, with 8 bases that match TRBD2. The receptor was derived from a male patient aged 25-45 years who had COVID-19 and was a kidney transplant recipient. Part of the T cell pool may stem from the graft donor. CDR3 sequence (DNA): TGTGCCAGCAGCTTGCGACTATCCCGAGCGGGAGAAAGAACAGATACGCAGTATTTT. Translating gives CASSLRLSRAGERTDTQYF.